A selection of T cell receptor beta chains follows, all from one sample in a study of metastatic and nonmetastatic thyroid tumors. Using MiXCR, TCRdb re-called clones from the PCR reads. Of around 26,000 clones listed, 14% to 15% are singletons. Sequenced input: blood. The receptor source for this set is a female donor with papillary thyroid cancer or a benign thyroid nodule (not recorded which). Some clones in this sample may be carry-over from other donors' samples. The CDR3 runs from the conserved cysteine through the conserved F or W. A D gene is named only where the DNA matches it firmly. Clone size, where shown, is once, few, many, or a class for clones that have expanded.

j_gene: TRBJ2-5
abundance: many
d_gene: NA
v_gene: TRBV3-1
CDR3aa: CASSQNRGETQYF
CDR3nt: TGTGCCAGCAGCCAGAATAGGGGAGAGACCCAGTACTTC

j_gene: TRBJ1-3
abundance: many
d_gene: NA
v_gene: TRBV20-1
CDR3aa: CSALDSGNTIYF
CDR3nt: TGCAGTGCTTTAGACAGTGGAAACACCATATATTTT

j_gene: TRBJ2-5
abundance: many
d_gene: NA
v_gene: TRBV24-1
CDR3aa: CATSDQGGGGQETQYF
CDR3nt: TGTGCCACCAGTGACCAGGGTGGAGGGGGCCAAGAGACCCAGTACTTC

j_gene: TRBJ2-3
abundance: many
d_gene: TRBD1
v_gene: TRBV4-1
CDR3aa: CASSQGQGDTDTQYF
CDR3nt: TGCGCCAGCAGCCAAGGACAGGGGGACACAGATACGCAGTATTTT

j_gene: TRBJ2-1
abundance: many
d_gene: NA
v_gene: TRBV27
CDR3aa: CASSSIAEEQFF
CDR3nt: TGTGCCAGCAGTTCGATAGCGGAAGAGCAGTTCTTC

j_gene: TRBJ2-1
abundance: many
d_gene: TRBD2
v_gene: TRBV6-1
CDR3aa: CASSPGLAFLWEQFF
CDR3nt: TGTGCCAGCAGCCCGGGACTAGCGTTCTTATGGGAGCAGTTCTTC

j_gene: TRBJ2-7
abundance: NA
d_gene: TRBD2
v_gene: TRBV7-2
CDR3aa: CASTKTPGGGYEQYF
CDR3nt: TGTGCCAGCACTAAGACCCCTGGCGGGGGCTACGAGCAGTACTTC

j_gene: TRBJ2-6
abundance: many
d_gene: NA
v_gene: TRBV6-4
CDR3aa: CASSDSASGANVLTF
CDR3nt: TGTGCCAGCAGTGACTCGGCCTCTGGGGCCAACGTCCTGACTTTC

j_gene: TRBJ1-2
abundance: medium-sized
d_gene: NA
v_gene: TRBV5-1
CDR3aa: CASSSTLMSDGYTF
CDR3nt: TGCGCCAGCAGCTCAACCTTAATGAGCGATGGCTACACCTTC

j_gene: TRBJ2-5
abundance: many
d_gene: NA
v_gene: TRBV11-2
CDR3aa: CASSSPETQYF
CDR3nt: TGTGCCAGCAGCTCCCCAGAGACCCAGTACTTC

j_gene: TRBJ2-2
abundance: many
d_gene: NA
v_gene: TRBV7-6
CDR3aa: CASSLEGAGELFF
CDR3nt: TGTGCCAGCAGCTTAGAGGGGGCCGGGGAGCTGTTTTTT

j_gene: TRBJ1-5
abundance: few
d_gene: NA
v_gene: TRBV28
CDR3aa: CASSLAGVGGSCNQPQHF
CDR3nt: TGTGCCAGCAGTTTAGCGGGGGTTGGGGGAAGTTGCAATCAGCCCCAGCACTTT